There are a few counts of the clone carrying this TCR beta chain. The antigen remains unidentified. The data originate from a study of OX40 agonist ivuxolimab in advanced cancers. General study points: CD4+ T cells averaged fewer expanded clones than CD8+ T cells.

Method: immunoSEQ multiplex PCR; TCRdb's copy keeps in-frame clones and lacks some. This table holds roughly 28,000 clones, about 89% found once. The sample here was CD4+ or CD8+ T cells sorted from blood, taken in a trial of the OX40 agonist ivuxolimab. The TCR comes from an adult with an advanced solid tumor such as melanoma, head and neck, liver or kidney cancer.

CDR3 sequence: CASSGGQSGANVLTF. In DNA form, the CDR3 reads TGTGCCAGCAGTGGGGGACAGTCTGGGGCCAACGTCCTGACTTTC. The chain employs TRBV6-1 and TRBJ2-6, with 7 bases that match TRBD1. J was trimmed by 1 base and V by 4 bases; bases with no gene match: 1. Germline CDR1 and CDR2: MNHNS and SASEGT. The CDR3 has 15 amino acids.